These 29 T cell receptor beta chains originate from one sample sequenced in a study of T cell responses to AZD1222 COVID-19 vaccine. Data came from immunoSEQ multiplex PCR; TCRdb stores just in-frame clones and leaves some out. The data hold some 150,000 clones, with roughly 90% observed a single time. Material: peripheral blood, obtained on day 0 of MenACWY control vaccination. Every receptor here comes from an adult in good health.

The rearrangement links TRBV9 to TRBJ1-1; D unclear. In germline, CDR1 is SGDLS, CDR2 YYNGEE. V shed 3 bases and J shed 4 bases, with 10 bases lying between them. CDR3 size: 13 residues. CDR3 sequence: CASSDPEATEAFF. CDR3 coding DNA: TGTGCCAGCAGCGACCCTGAGGCCACTGAAGCTTTCTTT.

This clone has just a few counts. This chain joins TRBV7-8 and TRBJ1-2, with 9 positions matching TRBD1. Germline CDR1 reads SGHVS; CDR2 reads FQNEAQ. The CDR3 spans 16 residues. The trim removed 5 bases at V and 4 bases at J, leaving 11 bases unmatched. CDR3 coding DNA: TGTGCCAGCAGCAACCGCGGACAGGGGCTTACCTATGGCTACACCTTC. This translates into CASSNRGQGLTYGYTF.

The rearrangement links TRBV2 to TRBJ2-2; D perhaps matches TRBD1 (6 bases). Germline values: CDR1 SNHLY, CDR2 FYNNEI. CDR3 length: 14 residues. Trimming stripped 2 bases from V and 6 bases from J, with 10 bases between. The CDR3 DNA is TGTGCCAGCAGTGAAAGGCAGGGGTCCGGGGAGCTGTTTTTT. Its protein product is CASSERQGSGELFF.

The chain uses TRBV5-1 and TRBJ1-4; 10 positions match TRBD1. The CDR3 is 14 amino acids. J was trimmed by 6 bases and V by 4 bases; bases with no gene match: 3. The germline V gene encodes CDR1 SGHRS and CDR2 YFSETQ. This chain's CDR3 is CASSTGTGDEKLFF. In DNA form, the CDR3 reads TGCGCCAGCAGCACCGGGACAGGGGATGAAAAACTGTTTTTT.

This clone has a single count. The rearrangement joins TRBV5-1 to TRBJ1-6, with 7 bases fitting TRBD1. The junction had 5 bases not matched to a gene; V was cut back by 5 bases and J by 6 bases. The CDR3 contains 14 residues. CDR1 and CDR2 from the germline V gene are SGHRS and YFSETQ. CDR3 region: CASSSGQTNSPLHF. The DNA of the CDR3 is TGCGCCAGCAGTTCGGGACAGACTAATTCACCCCTCCACTTT.

The CDR3 region is CATSELTGEVEKLFF. The CDR3 DNA reads TGTGCCACCAGTGAACTGACAGGGGAGGTTGAAAAACTGTTTTTT. V usage is TRBV24-1 and J usage is TRBJ1-4; the match to TRBD1 covers 8 bases. V was clipped by 4 bases and J by 7 bases; unmatched bases: 7. The germline CDR1 and CDR2 sequences are KGHDR and SFDVKD. The CDR3 is made up of 15 amino acids.

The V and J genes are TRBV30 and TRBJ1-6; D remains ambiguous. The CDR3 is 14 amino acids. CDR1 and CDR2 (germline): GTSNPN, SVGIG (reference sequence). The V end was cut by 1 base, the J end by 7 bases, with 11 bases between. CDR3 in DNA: TGTGCCTGGAGTGGGGAGGGAGACAATTCACCCCTCCACTTT. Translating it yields CAWSGEGDNSPLHF.

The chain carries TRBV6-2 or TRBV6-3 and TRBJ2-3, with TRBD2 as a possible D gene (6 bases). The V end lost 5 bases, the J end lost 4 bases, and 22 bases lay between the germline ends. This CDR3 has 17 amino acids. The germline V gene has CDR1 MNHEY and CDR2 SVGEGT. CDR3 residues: CASSGPRGGMGADTQYF. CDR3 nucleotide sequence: TGTGCCAGCAGTGGGCCGAGAGGCGGGATGGGGGCAGATACGCAGTATTTT.

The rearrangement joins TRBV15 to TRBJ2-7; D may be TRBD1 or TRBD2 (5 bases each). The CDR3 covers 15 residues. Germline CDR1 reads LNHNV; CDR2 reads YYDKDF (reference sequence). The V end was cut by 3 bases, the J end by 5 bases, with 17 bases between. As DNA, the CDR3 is TGTGCCACCAGCAGGGCTCGGGACCGGGGCAACGAGCAGTACTTC. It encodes CATSRARDRGNEQYF. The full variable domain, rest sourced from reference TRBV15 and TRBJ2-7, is DAMVIQNPRYQVTQFGKPVTLSCSQTLNHNVMYWYQQKSSQAPKLLFHYYDKDFNNEADTPDNFQSRRPNTSFCFLDIRSPGLGDTAMYLCATSRARDRGNEQYFGPGTRLTVT.

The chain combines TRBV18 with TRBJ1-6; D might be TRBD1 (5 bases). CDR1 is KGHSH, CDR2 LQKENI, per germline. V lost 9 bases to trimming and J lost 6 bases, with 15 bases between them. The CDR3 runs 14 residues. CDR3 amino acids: CASPPRQFNSPLHF. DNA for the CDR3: TGTGCCAGTCCGCCCCGACAGTTTAATTCACCCCTCCACTTT.

CDR3: CSAPTADTQYF. The CDR3 DNA follows: TGCAGTGCCCCGACTGCAGATACGCAGTATTTT. The chain recombines TRBV20-1 with TRBJ2-3, with D unresolved. There are 11 residues in the CDR3. Trimming took off 6 bases at V and 4 bases at J, with 8 bases between the two ends. Germline V gene lookup returns CDR1 DFQATT and CDR2 SNEGSKA (reference sequence).

The CDR3 region is CASSFQGGSSYEQYF. The CDR3 DNA reads as TGTGCCAGCAGCTTTCAAGGGGGCAGCTCCTACGAGCAGTACTTC. J is TRBJ2-7 and V is TRBV11-2, with 7 bases identical to TRBD1. The CDR3 consists of 15 residues. V was pared by 3 bases and J by 0 bases, with 5 bases of the junction left unmatched. Germline V gene sequence: CDR1 SGHAT, CDR2 FQNNGV.

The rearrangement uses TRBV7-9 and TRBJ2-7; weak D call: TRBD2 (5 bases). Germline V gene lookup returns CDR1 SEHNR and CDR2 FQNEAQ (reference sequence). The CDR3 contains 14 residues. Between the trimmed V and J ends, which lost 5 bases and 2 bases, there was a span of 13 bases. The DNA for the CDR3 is TGTGCCAGCAGCCCTGGCGAGAGGGCCTACGAGCAGTACTTC. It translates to CASSPGERAYEQYF.

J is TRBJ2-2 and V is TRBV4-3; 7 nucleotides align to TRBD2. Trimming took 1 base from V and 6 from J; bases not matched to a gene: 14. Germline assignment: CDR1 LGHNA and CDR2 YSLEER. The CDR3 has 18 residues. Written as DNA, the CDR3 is TGCGCCAGCAGCCAAGCCTTACTCGGGGGGAAGGGATCCGGGGAGCTGTTTTTT. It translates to CASSQALLGGKGSGELFF.

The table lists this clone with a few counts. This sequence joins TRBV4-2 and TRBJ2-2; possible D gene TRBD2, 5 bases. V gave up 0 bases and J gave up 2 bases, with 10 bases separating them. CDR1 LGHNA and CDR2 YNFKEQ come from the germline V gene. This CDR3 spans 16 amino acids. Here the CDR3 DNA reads TGTGCCAGCAGCCAAGAGGCTAGCAGCAACACCGGGGAGCTGTTTTTT. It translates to CASSQEASSNTGELFF.

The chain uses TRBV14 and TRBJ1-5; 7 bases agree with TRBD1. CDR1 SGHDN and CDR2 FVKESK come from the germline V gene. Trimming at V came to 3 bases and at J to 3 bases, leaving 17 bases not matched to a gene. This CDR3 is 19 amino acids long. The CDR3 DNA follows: TGTGCCAGCAGCCACGACCCCAGGGGGGGGCGAATTTCCAATCAGCCCCAGCATTTT. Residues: CASSHDPRGGRISNQPQHF.

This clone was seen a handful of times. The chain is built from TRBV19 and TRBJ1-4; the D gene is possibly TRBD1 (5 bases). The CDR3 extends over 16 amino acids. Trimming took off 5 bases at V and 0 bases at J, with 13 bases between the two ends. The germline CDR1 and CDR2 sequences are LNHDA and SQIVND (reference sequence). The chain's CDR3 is CASSPSRDTTNEKLFF. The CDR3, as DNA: TGTGCCAGTAGTCCGTCCAGGGATACAACTAATGAAAAACTGTTTTTT.

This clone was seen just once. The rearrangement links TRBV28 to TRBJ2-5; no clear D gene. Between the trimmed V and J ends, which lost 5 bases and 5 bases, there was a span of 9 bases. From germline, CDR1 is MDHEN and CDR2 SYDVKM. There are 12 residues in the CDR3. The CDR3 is CASSGSLETQYF. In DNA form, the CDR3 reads TGTGCCAGCAGTGGTAGCTTGGAGACCCAGTACTTC.

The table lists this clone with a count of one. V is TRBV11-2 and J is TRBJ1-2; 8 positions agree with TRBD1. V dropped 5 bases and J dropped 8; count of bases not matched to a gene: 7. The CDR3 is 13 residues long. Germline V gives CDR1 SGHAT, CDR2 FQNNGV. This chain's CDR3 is CASSAGQGYGYTF. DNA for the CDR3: TGTGCCAGCAGCGCAGGACAGGGCTACGGCTACACCTTC.

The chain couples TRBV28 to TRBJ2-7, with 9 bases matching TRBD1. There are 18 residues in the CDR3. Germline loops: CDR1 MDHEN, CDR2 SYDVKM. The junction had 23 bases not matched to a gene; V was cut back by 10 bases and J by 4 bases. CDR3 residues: CATYTGRRRQGVWYEQYV. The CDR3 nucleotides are TGTGCCACTTACACGGGCCGCAGGAGACAGGGGGTTTGGTACGAGCAGTACGTC.

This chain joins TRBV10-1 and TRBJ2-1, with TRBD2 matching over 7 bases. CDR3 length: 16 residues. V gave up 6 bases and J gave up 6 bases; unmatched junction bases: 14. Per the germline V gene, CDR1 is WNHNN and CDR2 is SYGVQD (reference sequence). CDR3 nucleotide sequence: TGCGCCAGCAGGATACCCTGCGCGGGGGATTTCAATGAGCAGTTCTTC. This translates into CASRIPCAGDFNEQFF.

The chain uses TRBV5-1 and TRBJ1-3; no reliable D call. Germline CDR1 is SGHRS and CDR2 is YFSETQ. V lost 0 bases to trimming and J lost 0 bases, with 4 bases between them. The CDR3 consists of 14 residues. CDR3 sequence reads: CASSLGSSGNTIYF. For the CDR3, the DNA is TGCGCCAGCAGCTTGGGGAGCTCTGGAAACACCATATATTTT.

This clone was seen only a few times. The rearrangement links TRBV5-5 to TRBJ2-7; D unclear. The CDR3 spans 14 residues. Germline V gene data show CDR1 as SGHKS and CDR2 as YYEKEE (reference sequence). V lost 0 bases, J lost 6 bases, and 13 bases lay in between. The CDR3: CASSLVIFTREQYF. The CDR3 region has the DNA TGTGCCAGCAGCTTGGTTATATTCACTCGCGAGCAGTACTTC.

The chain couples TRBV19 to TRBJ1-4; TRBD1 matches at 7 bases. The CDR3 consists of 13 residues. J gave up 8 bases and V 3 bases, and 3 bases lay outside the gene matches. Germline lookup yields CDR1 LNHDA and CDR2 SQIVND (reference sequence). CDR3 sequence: CASSMNRGEKLFF. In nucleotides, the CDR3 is TGTGCCAGTAGTATGAACAGGGGAGAAAAACTGTTTTTT.

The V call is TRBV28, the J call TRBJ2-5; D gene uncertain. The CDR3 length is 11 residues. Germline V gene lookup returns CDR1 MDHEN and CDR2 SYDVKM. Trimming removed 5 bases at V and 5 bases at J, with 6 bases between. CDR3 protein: CASSRLETQYF. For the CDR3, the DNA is TGTGCCAGCAGTAGGTTGGAGACCCAGTACTTC.

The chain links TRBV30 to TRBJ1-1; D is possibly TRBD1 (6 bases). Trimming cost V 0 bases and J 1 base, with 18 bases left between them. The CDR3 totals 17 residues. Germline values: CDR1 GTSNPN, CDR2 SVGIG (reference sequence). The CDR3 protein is CAWSVSPGGGPNTEAFF. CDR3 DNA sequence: TGTGCCTGGAGTGTCTCACCCGGAGGGGGGCCGAACACTGAAGCTTTCTTT. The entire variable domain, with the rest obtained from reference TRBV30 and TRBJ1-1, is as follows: SQTIHQWPATLVQPVGSPLSLECTVEGTSNPNLYWYRQAAGRGLQLLFYSVGIGQISSEVPQNLSASRPQDRQFILSSKKLLLSDSGFYLCAWSVSPGGGPNTEAFFGQGTRLTVV.

The CDR3 is CASSEKTATFEAFF. The CDR3 nucleotides are TGTGCCAGCAGCGAAAAGACAGCCACTTTTGAAGCTTTCTTT. The V and J genes are TRBV2 and TRBJ1-1; TRBD1 is a possible D gene (5 bases). This CDR3 has 14 residues. The V gene lost 6 bases and the J gene lost 7 bases, with 18 bases spanning the gap. Germline V lookup: CDR1 SNHLY, CDR2 FYNNEI.

The CDR3 bases are TGTGCCAGCAGCTTAGTCATACCCGATACGCAGTATTTT. Amino acid sequence: CASSLVIPDTQYF. The rearrangement links TRBV7-8 to TRBJ2-3; D unresolved. The CDR3 is made up of 13 amino acids. Germline V gene data show CDR1 as SGHVS and CDR2 as FQNEAQ. V lost 1 base, J lost 6 bases, and 8 bases lay in between. Combining the CDR3 with reference TRBV7-8 and TRBJ2-3 gives the whole variable domain GAGVSQSPRYKVAKRGQDVALRCDPISGHVSLFWYQQALGQGPEFLTYFQNEAQLDKSGLPSDRFFAERPEGSVSTLKIQRTQQEDSAVYLCASSLVIPDTQYFGPGTRLTVL.

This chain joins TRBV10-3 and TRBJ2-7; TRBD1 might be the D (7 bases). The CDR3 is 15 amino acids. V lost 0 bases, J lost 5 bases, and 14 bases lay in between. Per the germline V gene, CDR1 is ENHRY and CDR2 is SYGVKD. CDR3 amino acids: CAISESEGAMNEQYF. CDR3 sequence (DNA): TGTGCCATCAGTGAGTCGGAGGGGGCAATGAACGAGCAGTACTTC.